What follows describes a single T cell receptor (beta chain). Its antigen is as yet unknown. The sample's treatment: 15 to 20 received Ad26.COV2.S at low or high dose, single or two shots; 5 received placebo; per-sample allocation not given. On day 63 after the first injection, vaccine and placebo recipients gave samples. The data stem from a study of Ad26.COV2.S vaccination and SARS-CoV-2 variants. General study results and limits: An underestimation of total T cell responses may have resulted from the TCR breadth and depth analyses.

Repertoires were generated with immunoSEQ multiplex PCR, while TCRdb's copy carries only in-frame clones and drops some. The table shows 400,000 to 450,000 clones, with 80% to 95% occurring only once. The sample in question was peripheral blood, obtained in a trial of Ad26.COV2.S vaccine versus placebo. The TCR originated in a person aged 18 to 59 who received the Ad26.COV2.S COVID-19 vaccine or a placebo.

This CDR3 reads CSGDGGGQPQHF. For the CDR3, the DNA is TGCAGTGGTGACGGGGGCGGTCAGCCCCAGCATTTT. This chain joins TRBV29-1 and TRBJ1-5, with D possibly matching TRBD1 (6 bases). The germline gives CDR1 SQVTM, CDR2 ANQGSEA. This CDR3 is built from 12 residues.